These T cell receptor beta chains were read from a single sample in a study of T cell responses to AZD1222 COVID-19 vaccine. This table comes from immunoSEQ multiplex PCR, and its TCRdb copy is limited to in-frame clones, with some not included. The table includes more than 85,000 clones, roughly 86% detected once. The sample was peripheral blood, taken on day 0 of MenACWY control vaccination. The receptors derive from an adult in good health. CDR3s include the opening cysteine and the closing phenylalanine or tryptophan. Each record gives: D gene, clone size, V gene, J gene, CDR3 protein, CDR3 DNA. D genes are given only for firm matches. For some rows the clone size is stated as once, few or many, or as a class when expanded; others skip it.

>TRBD2|NA|TRBV5-1|TRBJ2-1
CASSLAGARGDEQFF
TGCGCCAGCAGCCTAGCGGGGGCGAGGGGCGATGAGCAGTTCTTC
>NA|NA|TRBV10-3|TRBJ1-5
CAISPGRNNQPQHF
TGTGCCATCAGTCCGGGGCGGAACAATCAGCCCCAGCATTTT
>NA|NA|TRBV9|TRBJ2-7
CASSVVDGTSYEQYF
TGTGCCAGCAGCGTAGTAGACGGTACCTCCTACGAGCAGTACTTC
>NA|NA|TRBV11-3|TRBJ2-7
CASSLGRGEGSYEQYF
TGTGCCAGCAGCTTAGGCCGGGGAGAAGGCTCCTACGAGCAGTACTTC
>NA|few|TRBV18|TRBJ2-7
CASSPNLSYEQYF
TGTGCCAGCTCACCGAACCTGAGTTACGAGCAGTACTTC
>NA|NA|TRBV5-1|TRBJ1-2
CASSFTGGGYTF
TGCGCCAGCAGCTTCACAGGAGGGGGCTACACCTTC
>NA|NA|TRBV18|TRBJ1-2
CASSPPNRDYGYTF
TGTGCCAGCTCACCCCCTAACAGAGACTATGGCTACACCTTC
>TRBD1|NA|TRBV5-8|TRBJ1-6
CASARTGARSPLHF
TGTGCCAGCGCCAGGACAGGGGCTCGGTCACCCCTCCACTTT
>NA|NA|TRBV30|TRBJ2-7
CAWGILYEQYF
TGTGCCTGGGGTATACTCTACGAGCAGTACTTC
>NA|once|TRBV2|TRBJ2-7
CASRQAYEQYF
TGTGCCAGCAGGCAGGCCTACGAGCAGTACTTC
>TRBD2|NA|TRBV7-2|TRBJ2-3
CASSLLAGVTDTQYF
TGTGCCAGCAGCTTACTAGCGGGAGTCACAGATACGCAGTATTTT
>NA|NA|TRBV5-1|TRBJ1-2
CASSSQTGSPYGYTF
TGCGCCAGCAGCTCGCAGACAGGCTCCCCCTATGGCTACACCTTC
>NA|NA|TRBV7-9|TRBJ1-1
CASSSADGGGSTEAFF
TGTGCCAGCAGCTCCGCCGACGGGGGGGGGAGCACTGAAGCTTTCTTT
>NA|NA|TRBV28|TRBJ1-2
CASRFTGFTGYTF
TGTGCCAGCAGATTCACAGGGTTTACTGGCTACACCTTC
>NA|NA|TRBV18|TRBJ1-4
CASSPDRVHEKLFF
TGTGCCAGCTCGCCGGACCGGGTTCATGAAAAACTGTTTTTT
>NA|NA|TRBV6-5|TRBJ2-7
CASSPRGANREQYF
TGTGCCAGCAGCCCACGGGGGGCGAATCGCGAGCAGTACTTC
>TRBD1|once|TRBV28|TRBJ1-5
CASTQGGAHSNQPQHF
TGTGCCAGCACTCAGGGGGGGGCCCATAGCAATCAGCCCCAGCATTTT
>NA|few|TRBV10-3|TRBJ1-5
CAISEEGHQPQHF
TGTGCCATCAGTGAGGAGGGGCACCAGCCCCAGCATTTT
>TRBD2|NA|TRBV5-1|TRBJ2-3
CASRTSGTRTDTQYF
TGCGCCAGCAGAACTAGCGGGACCCGCACAGATACGCAGTATTTT
>NA|NA|TRBV18|TRBJ2-3
CASGDESTDTQYF
TGTGCCAGCGGGGACGAGAGCACAGATACGCAGTATTTT
>NA|once|TRBV5-1|TRBJ2-3
CASSLNGMGDTQYF
TGCGCCAGCAGCTTGAATGGAATGGGAGATACGCAGTATTTT
>NA|NA|TRBV19|TRBJ1-1
CASNLWGRVNTEAFF
TGTGCCAGTAACCTGTGGGGGAGGGTGAACACTGAAGCTTTCTTT
>NA|NA|TRBV11-2|TRBJ1-1
CASSPLGRGKNTEAFF
TGTGCCAGCAGCCCACTCGGCAGGGGCAAGAACACTGAAGCTTTCTTT
>NA|NA|TRBV4-3|TRBJ2-7
CASSQGFLTDFYEQYF
TGCGCCAGCAGCCAGGGCTTTTTGACAGACTTCTACGAGCAGTACTTC
>NA|once|TRBV24-1|TRBJ2-7
CATSGDSYEQYF
TGTGCCACCAGCGGTGACTCCTACGAGCAGTACTTC
>TRBD1|few|TRBV28|TRBJ1-4
CASSQSGSGGEKLFF
TGTGCCAGCAGCCAATCCGGGTCAGGGGGGGAAAAACTGTTTTTT
>TRBD2|once|TRBV13|TRBJ2-5
CASSATGRGGPETQYF
TGTGCCAGCAGCGCCACGGGGCGGGGGGGCCCGGAGACCCAGTACTTC
>NA|NA|TRBV5-1|TRBJ1-4
CASSLGGLGDFNEKLFF
TGCGCCAGCAGCTTGGGGGGACTCGGAGACTTTAATGAAAAACTGTTTTTT
>NA|few|TRBV9|TRBJ2-7
CASSVRWEDNEQYF
TGTGCCAGCAGCGTACGGTGGGAGGACAACGAGCAGTACTTC
>NA|NA|TRBV12-3/TRBV12-4|TRBJ1-1
CATGTEAFF
TGTGCCACCGGAACTGAAGCTTTCTTT
>NA|NA|TRBV11-2|TRBJ1-2
CASSLDLTPGYGYTF
TGTGCCAGCAGCTTAGATCTGACTCCCGGGTATGGCTACACCTTC
>NA|few|TRBV5-5|TRBJ2-7
CASSAPQGVFYEQYF
TGTGCCAGCAGCGCCCCTCAGGGAGTGTTCTACGAGCAGTACTTC
>NA|NA|TRBV6-6|TRBJ2-5
CASRDSGQETQYF
TGTGCCAGCAGGGACTCAGGGCAAGAGACCCAGTACTTC
>TRBD1|NA|TRBV28|TRBJ1-5
CASSRETGGGQPQHF
TGTGCCAGCAGCCGCGAGACAGGGGGGGGTCAGCCCCAGCATTTT
>NA|few|TRBV18|TRBJ1-5
CASSPLPADSNQPQHF
TGTGCCAGCTCACCACTCCCGGCAGATAGCAATCAGCCCCAGCATTTT
>TRBD1|few|TRBV10-3|TRBJ2-7
CAISATGTGTHEQYF
TGTGCCATCAGTGCTACCGGGACAGGGACACACGAGCAGTACTTC
>NA|NA|TRBV5-5|TRBJ2-2
CASSLAAGAGTGELFF
TGTGCCAGCAGCTTGGCGGCCGGGGCCGGCACCGGGGAGCTGTTTTTT
>TRBD2|NA|TRBV29-1|TRBJ2-3
CSVDASGSTDTQYF
TGCAGCGTTGATGCTAGCGGTAGTACAGATACGCAGTATTTT
>TRBD2|NA|TRBV5-1|TRBJ2-3
CASRPSGGTDTQYF
TGCGCCAGCAGACCTAGCGGGGGCACAGATACGCAGTATTTT
>TRBD1|NA|TRBV9|TRBJ2-5
CASSVRTGLGETQYF
TGTGCCAGCAGCGTCCGGACAGGGTTAGGCGAGACCCAGTACTTC
>TRBD1|NA|TRBV6-2/TRBV6-3|TRBJ1-1
CASNPPPGQRNTEAFF
TGTGCCAGCAACCCCCCCCCGGGACAGCGGAACACTGAAGCTTTCTTT
>TRBD1|NA|TRBV6-5|TRBJ2-7
CASSSLEGAPSYEQYF
TGTGCCAGCAGTTCGCTTGAGGGGGCTCCGTCCTACGAGCAGTACTTC
>NA|NA|TRBV7-3|TRBJ2-3
CASSLAPRDTQYF
TGTGCCAGCAGCTTAGCCCCGCGAGATACGCAGTATTTT
>NA|NA|TRBV3-1/TRBV3-2|TRBJ1-6
CASSRTENSPLHF
TGTGCCAGCTCCAGAACGGAGAATTCACCCCTCCACTTT
>NA|NA|TRBV6-2/TRBV6-3|TRBJ2-7
CASSNYRYGYEQYF
TGTGCCAGCAGTAACTACAGGTACGGCTACGAGCAGTACTTC
>NA|once|TRBV7-2|TRBJ2-7
CASSFSDTLYEQYF
TGTGCCAGCAGCTTCTCGGACACCCTCTACGAGCAGTACTTC
>NA|once|TRBV7-9|TRBJ2-3
CASSLPSGWMGYTQYF
TGTGCCAGCAGCTTACCTTCGGGTTGGATGGGCTATACGCAGTATTTT
>NA|once|TRBV24-1|TRBJ2-7
CATSDLGQKSYEQYF
TGTGCCACCAGTGATTTAGGACAGAAATCCTACGAGCAGTACTTC
>NA|few|TRBV5-1|TRBJ2-7
CASSSLPGQTGEQYF
TGCGCCAGCAGCTCTTTACCGGGACAAACTGGCGAGCAGTACTTC
>NA|NA|TRBV11-2|TRBJ1-3
CASSVPGGWNTIYF
TGTGCCAGCAGCGTGCCCGGGGGGTGGAACACCATATATTTT
>TRBD2|NA|TRBV27|TRBJ2-1
CATNFFAGGLNEQFF
TGTGCCACCAATTTTTTTGCGGGGGGCCTTAATGAGCAGTTCTTC
>NA|NA|TRBV6-2/TRBV6-3|TRBJ2-7
CASSYPAYEQYF
TGTGCCAGCAGTTACCCCGCGTACGAGCAGTACTTC
>TRBD1|NA|TRBV6-5|TRBJ1-4
CASRGGQANEKLFF
TGTGCCAGCAGGGGGGGACAGGCTAATGAAAAACTGTTTTTT
>NA|NA|TRBV4-2|TRBJ1-1
CASSQGYGLTNTEAFF
TGTGCCAGCAGCCAAGGCTATGGCCTGACGAACACTGAAGCTTTCTTT
>TRBD2|once|TRBV28|TRBJ2-3
CASSLLGTSGSDTQYF
TGTGCCAGCAGTTTACTCGGGACTAGCGGGAGTGATACGCAGTATTTT
>TRBD1|NA|TRBV19|TRBJ1-2
CASRPDRDRDGYTF
TGTGCCAGTAGACCTGACCGGGACAGGGACGGCTACACCTTC
>TRBD1|NA|TRBV7-2|TRBJ2-7
CASSLVGQVSYEQYF
TGTGCCAGCAGCTTAGTGGGACAGGTCTCCTACGAGCAGTACTTC
>TRBD1|NA|TRBV2|TRBJ2-7
CASSLGTGYYEQYF
TGTGCCAGCAGCCTCGGGACAGGGTACTACGAGCAGTACTTC
>NA|NA|TRBV25-1|TRBJ1-4
CASSEGGAFLNEKLFF
TGTGCCAGCAGTGAAGGGGGGGCCTTCCTTAATGAAAAACTGTTTTTT